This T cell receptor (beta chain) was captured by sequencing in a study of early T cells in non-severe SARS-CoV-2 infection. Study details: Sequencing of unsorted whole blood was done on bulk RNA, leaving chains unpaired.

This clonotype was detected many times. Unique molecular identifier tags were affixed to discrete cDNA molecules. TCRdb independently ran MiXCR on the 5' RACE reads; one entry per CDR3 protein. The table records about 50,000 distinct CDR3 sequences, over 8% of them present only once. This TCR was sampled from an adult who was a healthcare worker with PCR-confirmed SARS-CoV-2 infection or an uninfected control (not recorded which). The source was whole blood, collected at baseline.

The chain's CDR3 is CASSLGGSSYEQYF. In nucleotides, the CDR3 is TGTGCCAGCAGTTTAGGCGGGAGCTCCTACGAGCAGTACTTC. This chain links TRBV28 with TRBJ2-7; 7 bases map to TRBD2. The junction had 1 base not matched to a gene; V was cut back by 2 bases and J by 0 bases. The CDR3 runs to 14 residues. Germline CDR1 MDHEN, CDR2 SYDVKM. The full variable domain, its missing parts supplied by reference TRBV28 and TRBJ2-7, is DVKVTQSSRYLVKRTGEKVFLECVQDMDHENMFWYRQDPGLGLRLIYFSYDVKMKEKGDIPEGYSVSREKKERFSLILESASTNQTSMYLCASSLGGSSYEQYFGPGTRLTVT.